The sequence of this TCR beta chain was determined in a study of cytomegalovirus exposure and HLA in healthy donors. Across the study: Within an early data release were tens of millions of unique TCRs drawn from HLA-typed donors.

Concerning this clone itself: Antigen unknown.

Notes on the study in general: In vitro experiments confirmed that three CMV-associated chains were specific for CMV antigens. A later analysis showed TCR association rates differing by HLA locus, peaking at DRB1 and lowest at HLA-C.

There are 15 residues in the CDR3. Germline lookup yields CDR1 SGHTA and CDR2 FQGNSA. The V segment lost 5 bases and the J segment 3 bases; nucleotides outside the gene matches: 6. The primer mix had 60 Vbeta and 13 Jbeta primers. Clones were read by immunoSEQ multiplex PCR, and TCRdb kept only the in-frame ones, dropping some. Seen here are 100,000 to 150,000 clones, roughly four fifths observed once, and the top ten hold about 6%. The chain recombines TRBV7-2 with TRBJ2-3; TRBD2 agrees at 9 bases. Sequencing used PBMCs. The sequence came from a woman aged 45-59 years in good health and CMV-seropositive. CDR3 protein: CASSPRTSETDTQYF. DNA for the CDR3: TGTGCCAGCAGCCCTAGGACTAGCGAAACAGATACGCAGTATTTT.